This T cell receptor (beta chain) was retrieved from a study of blood T cell repertoires in COVID-19. Trimming cost V 6 bases and J 4 bases; bases outside gene matches: 11. This CDR3 region has 15 residues. Looked up from germline, CDR1 is LGHDT and CDR2 is YNNKEL (reference sequence). Sequencing used immunoSEQ multiplex PCR; TCRdb keeps in-frame clones, though not all of them. The table records roughly 400,000 clones, roughly 86% of them present only once. V and J are TRBV3-1 (or the pseudogene TRBV3-2) and TRBJ2-7; 8 positions match TRBD2. The material sequenced was PBMCs or T cells enriched from blood (not recorded which). The clonotype comes from a woman in her twenties or thirties who had recovered from COVID-19. The CDR3 DNA follows: TGTGCCAGCAGTCCTCAAGCGGGAGAGAGATACGAGCAGTACTTC. Residues: CASSPQAGERYEQYF.